Reported below is one TCR beta chain. The target antigen is unknown. Produced via immunoSEQ multiplex PCR; TCRdb's table is partial and in-frame only. The sample yields about 30,000 clones, 88% seen once. The time point was: newly diagnosed, previously untreated cHL patient sample. The authors purified CD4+ T cells from thawed PBMCs by magnetic negative selection. A comparison was provided by newly diagnosed, untreated classical Hodgkin lymphoma PBMCs. V was trimmed by 5 bases and J by 8 bases, leaving 6 bases between them. Germline V gene lookup returns CDR1 SQVTM and CDR2 ANQGSEA. This CDR3 comprises 10 residues. These data belong to a study of PD-1 blockade in classical Hodgkin lymphoma. Study conclusions and caveats: Repertoire differences lack defined causes, possibly disease activity or prior therapy. Reports described newly diagnosed patients as having lower baseline TCR diversity than healthy donors.

This TCR derives from a human donor with classical Hodgkin lymphoma. V usage is TRBV29-1 and J usage is TRBJ1-4; no definite D call. Sequencing was carried out using CD4+ T cells from blood. CDR3 coding DNA: TGCAGCGTTTGCGGGGAAAAACTGTTTTTT. Amino acids: CSVCGEKLFF.